These 29 T cell receptor beta chains were all obtained from the same sample, sequenced in a study of T cell clonotyping in hematopoietic cell transplantation. Regarding time point: recipient sample about 28 days before transplant, after cytoreduction. Method: immunoSEQ multiplex PCR; TCRdb's copy keeps in-frame clones and lacks some. The sample gives 5,500 to 7,500 clones, around 82% of which show up once; roughly 14% is in the top ten. Here the sequenced sample was peripheral blood mononuclear cells, taken before stem cell transplant. These receptors all stem from a woman aged 45 to 65 with acute myeloid leukemia. Some clones in this sample may be carry-over from other donors' samples.

This chain uses TRBV15 with TRBJ2-6; D call uncertain. Germline V gene lookup returns CDR1 LNHNV and CDR2 YYDKDF (reference sequence). The V and J ends lost 0 bases and 0 bases respectively, with 3 bases between them. The CDR3 runs 15 residues. This CDR3 reads CATSRDVSGANVLTF. CDR3 coding DNA: TGTGCCACCAGCAGAGATGTCTCTGGGGCCAACGTCCTGACTTTC.

The genes are TRBV7-2 and TRBJ2-5; 8 bases line up with TRBD1. With 5 bases clipped from V and 2 bases from J, the junction kept 4 bases outside the gene matches. Germline values: CDR1 SGHTA, CDR2 FQGNSA. The CDR3 contains 14 residues. CDR3 sequence reads: CASSLGTGQETQYF. CDR3 nucleotides: TGTGCCAGCAGCCTAGGGACAGGTCAAGAGACCCAGTACTTC.

As DNA, the CDR3 is TGTGCCAGCAGTGAACAGGAAAACTATGGCTACACCTTC. It encodes CASSEQENYGYTF. The chain uses TRBV2 and TRBJ1-2; D not certain. Germline V CDR1 and CDR2: SNHLY, FYNNEI. CDR3 length: 13 residues. The V gene lost 2 bases and the J gene lost 2 bases, with 6 bases spanning the gap. The whole variable domain, remainder taken from reference TRBV2 and TRBJ1-2, is EPEVTQTPSHQVTQMGQEVILRCVPISNHLYFYWYRQILGQKVEFLVSFYNNEISEKSEIFDDQFSVERPDGSNFTLKIRSTKLEDSAMYFCASSEQENYGYTFGSGTRLTVV.

The chain links TRBV2 to TRBJ2-1; D not resolved. The germline V and J ends were trimmed by 4 bases and 6 bases, with 10 bases remaining between them. The germline gives CDR1 SNHLY, CDR2 FYNNEI. CDR3 length equals 13 residues. As DNA, the CDR3 is TGTGCCAGCAGTGGGGGTCGAGGCAATGAGCAGTTCTTC. This gives the protein CASSGGRGNEQFF.

In its sample, this clone was seen a few times. The chain carries TRBV11-2 and TRBJ2-5; TRBD2 agrees at 7 bases. This CDR3 is 15 amino acids long. After removal of 3 bases from V and 1 base from J, the junction contained 5 bases not matched to a gene. Looked up from germline, CDR1 is SGHAT and CDR2 is FQNNGV. DNA for the CDR3: TGTGCCAGCAGCTTCTGGGGGGGTGGCCAAGAGACCCAGTACTTC. This translates into CASSFWGGGQETQYF.

This rearrangement joins TRBV5-1 to TRBJ1-2; D is perhaps TRBD1 (6 bases). Germline CDR1 and CDR2: SGHRS and YFSETQ. The ends were cut back, 0 bases at V and 4 bases at J, with 22 bases in the middle. The CDR3 runs to 18 residues. CDR3 loop: CASSLARGPTGAVYGYTF. The CDR3 DNA sequence: TGCGCCAGCAGCTTGGCCCGGGGACCGACGGGGGCTGTCTATGGCTACACCTTC.

The chain employs TRBV5-4 and TRBJ2-3; 9 bases are shared with TRBD1. Germline assignment: CDR1 SGHNT and CDR2 YYREEE (reference sequence). This CDR3 is 15 amino acids long. With 0 bases clipped from V and 7 bases from J, the junction kept 6 bases outside the gene matches. DNA for the CDR3: TGTGCCAGCAGCTTGGACAGGGGGCAGGGGAATACGCAGTATTTT. Its protein product is CASSLDRGQGNTQYF.

The chain uses TRBV2 and TRBJ1-2, with TRBD1 identical over 9 bases. Germline V lookup: CDR1 SNHLY, CDR2 FYNNEI. The V gene end was trimmed by 4 bases and the J gene end by 5 bases; junction bases not matched to a gene: 8. The CDR3 length is 15 residues. The CDR3 bases are TGTGCCAGCAGTGCCAGGACAGGGGAGGGGTATGGCTACACCTTC. Amino acids: CASSARTGEGYGYTF.

The chain joins TRBV7-2 to TRBJ1-2; TRBD1 might be the D (6 bases). In germline, CDR1 is SGHTA, CDR2 FQGNSA. The CDR3 is made up of 14 amino acids. The germline V and J ends were trimmed by 5 bases and 4 bases, with 14 bases remaining between them. The CDR3: CASSLYRDSYGYTF. The CDR3 DNA is TGTGCCAGCAGCCTTTACAGGGATAGCTATGGCTACACCTTC.

J is TRBJ2-1 and V is TRBV7-8; TRBD1 might be the D (5 bases). Germline lookup yields CDR1 SGHVS and CDR2 FQNEAQ. The CDR3 extends over 15 amino acids. Trimming took off 5 bases at V and 1 base at J, with 12 bases between the two ends. CDR3 nucleotides: TGTGCCAGCAGCCGGCCCCAGGGTTCCTACAATGAGCAGTTCTTC. Its translation: CASSRPQGSYNEQFF.

This rearrangement joins TRBV11-2 to TRBJ2-3, with D tentatively TRBD2 (6 bases). The CDR3 length is 18 residues. Germline CDR1 SGHAT, CDR2 FQNNGV. The V and J ends lost 5 bases and 5 bases respectively, with 26 bases between them. The DNA for the CDR3 is TGTGCCAGCAGCCCCCCGGCGCTAGGTAGCGGTCGTTTAGATACGCAGTATTTT. Translation gives CASSPPALGSGRLDTQYF.

The chain carries TRBV5-1 and TRBJ1-4, with D perhaps TRBD1 (5 bases). V was cut by 0 bases and J by 8 bases, with 17 bases left in between. The CDR3 extends over 16 amino acids. CDR1 is SGHRS and CDR2 is YFSETQ in the germline V gene. CDR3 loop: CASSLGLQDSGEKLFF. The CDR3 nucleotides are TGCGCCAGCAGCTTGGGTTTACAGGATAGTGGAGAAAAACTGTTTTTT.

The chain employs TRBV6-6 and TRBJ1-3; D not certain. V lost 7 bases and J 0 bases, leaving 13 bases between the germline ends. This CDR3 has 15 amino acids. Germline V lookup: CDR1 MNHNY, CDR2 SVGAGI (reference sequence). As DNA, the CDR3 is TGTGCCAGCACCTATCAACCCAGCTCTGGAAACACCATATATTTT. Translation: CASTYQPSSGNTIYF.

The chain is built from TRBV2 and TRBJ1-2, with D uncertain. CDR1 is SNHLY, CDR2 FYNNEI, per germline. V lost 3 bases, J lost 4 bases, and 9 bases lay in between. The CDR3 spans 13 residues. The CDR3 spells CASSDTSGYGYTF. The CDR3 bases are TGTGCCAGCAGTGATACATCAGGCTATGGCTACACCTTC.

The rearrangement links TRBV5-1 to TRBJ1-6; D may be TRBD1 (6 bases). Germline values: CDR1 SGHRS, CDR2 YFSETQ. V lost 0 bases and J lost 9, with 13 bases in between. CDR3 length: 15 residues. CDR3 in DNA: TGCGCCAGCAGCTTGGTTTGGGACACATCTTCACCCCTCCACTTT. As protein: CASSLVWDTSSPLHF. Based on the CDR3 plus reference TRBV5-1 and TRBJ1-6, the full variable domain is KAGVTQTPRYLIKTRGQQVTLSCSPISGHRSVSWYQQTPGQGLQFLFEYFSETQRNKGNFPGRFSGRQFSNSRSEMNVSTLELGDSALYLCASSLVWDTSSPLHFGNGTRLTVT.

This chain connects TRBV6-1 to TRBJ2-1; no clear D gene. V gave up 2 bases and J gave up 1 base, with 9 bases separating them. Germline assignment: CDR1 MNHNS and CDR2 SASEGT. The CDR3 has 15 amino acids. The CDR3 loop is CASSENGWSYNEQFF. In DNA form, the CDR3 reads TGTGCCAGCAGTGAAAATGGGTGGTCCTACAATGAGCAGTTCTTC.

This clone was observed a single time. The CDR3 DNA reads as TGTGCCAGCAGTATCCCCGGGAAACTCCACACCGGGGAGCTGTTTTTT. Protein: CASSIPGKLHTGELFF. The chain has TRBV7-2 and TRBJ2-2, with TRBD2 as a possible D gene (5 bases). In germline, CDR1 is SGHTA, CDR2 FQGNSA. V was pared by 6 bases and J by 3 bases, with 17 bases between. The CDR3 consists of 16 residues.

This chain links TRBV19 with TRBJ2-3; D tentatively reads TRBD1 or TRBD2 (5 bases each). Germline CDR1 reads LNHDA; CDR2 reads SQIVND (reference sequence). The CDR3 extends over 16 amino acids. V shed 7 bases and J shed 0 bases, with 17 bases lying between them. Here the CDR3 reads CASKRDDLSSTDTQYF. In DNA form, the CDR3 reads TGTGCCAGTAAGAGGGACGACCTGTCTAGCACAGATACGCAGTATTTT.

CDR3 nucleotides: TGTGCCAGCAGCGCCACTAGCGGGGGGGACACAGATACGCAGTATTTT. This sequence encodes CASSATSGGDTDTQYF. The chain combines TRBV9 with TRBJ2-3, with 13 bases matching TRBD2. The CDR3 runs to 16 residues. Germline CDR1 reads SGDLS; CDR2 reads YYNGEE. Trimming removed 3 bases from V and 2 bases from J; junction bases left unmatched: 3. Based on the CDR3 plus reference TRBV9 and TRBJ2-3, the full variable domain is DSGVTQTPKHLITATGQRVTLRCSPRSGDLSVYWYQQSLDQGLQFLIQYYNGEERAKGNILERFSAQQFPDLHSELNLSSLELGDSALYFCASSATSGGDTDTQYFGPGTRLTVL.

The chain joins TRBV4-2 to TRBJ1-2; D possibly corresponds to TRBD1 (6 bases). V was shortened by 0 bases and J by 3 bases, with 8 bases between the two germline ends. Germline values: CDR1 LGHNA, CDR2 YNFKEQ. The CDR3 spans 14 residues. The CDR3 sequence: CASSQEDSDYGYTF. In nucleotides, the CDR3 is TGTGCCAGCAGCCAAGAGGACAGTGACTATGGCTACACCTTC.

The chain has TRBV6-4 and TRBJ2-3; 8 nucleotides agree with TRBD2. V was clipped by 2 bases and J by 3 bases; unmatched bases: 4. The CDR3 covers 15 residues. Germline V gene sequence: CDR1 MRHNA, CDR2 SNTAGT. CDR3 sequence: CASSDGAGETDTQYF. In DNA form, the CDR3 reads TGTGCCAGCAGTGACGGAGCGGGGGAAACAGATACGCAGTATTTT.

This clone has a single count. V usage is TRBV23-1 and J usage is TRBJ2-1; possible D gene TRBD1, 7 bases. TRBV23-1 is identified as an open reading frame with a role that is uncertain. The length of the CDR3 is 19 residues. The V end was cut by 7 bases, the J end by 8 bases, with 33 bases between. The CDR3 nucleotides are TGCGCCAGCATACCGACCGGGACAGCACTACGACTAGTACGGGATGAGCAGTTCTTC. It is translated as CASIPTGTALRLVRDEQFF.

This clone has just a few counts. J is TRBJ1-2 and V is TRBV10-2; 9 nucleotides align to TRBD1. J gave up 6 bases and V 6 bases, and 8 bases lay outside the gene matches. The CDR3 length is 14 residues. Germline CDR1 and CDR2: WSHSY and SAAADI. CDR3: CASRTPGQGDGYTF. CDR3 sequence (DNA): TGCGCCAGCAGGACCCCGGGACAGGGTGATGGCTACACCTTC.

The chain uses TRBV4-3 and TRBJ1-6, with D possibly matching TRBD1 (5 bases). The CDR3 spans 15 residues. CDR1 LGHNA and CDR2 YSLEER come from the germline V gene. With 0 bases removed from V and 7 bases from J, the gap between germline ends came to 10 bases. The CDR3 sequence: CASSQDRGSNSPLHF. Written as DNA, the CDR3 is TGCGCCAGCAGCCAAGATCGGGGCTCCAATTCACCCCTCCACTTT.

This clone was seen more than once but under ten times. The chain joins TRBV11-3 to TRBJ2-1; no clear D gene. Per the germline V gene, CDR1 is SGHNT and CDR2 is YENEEA. V was shortened by 4 bases and J by 0 bases, with 7 bases between the two germline ends. The length of the CDR3 is 14 residues. The CDR3, as DNA: TGTGCCAGCAGCTCGCAGAGCTCCTACAATGAGCAGTTCTTC. Its protein product is CASSSQSSYNEQFF.

This chain joins TRBV7-9 and TRBJ2-4; 7 bases fit TRBD2. There are 16 residues in the CDR3. V was pared by 4 bases and J by 9 bases, with 15 bases of the junction left unmatched. The germline gives CDR1 SEHNR, CDR2 FQNEAQ (reference sequence). CDR3 coding DNA: TGTGCCAGCAGCTCTATAGCGGGTAGAACCAAGGGCATTCAGTACTTC. This sequence encodes CASSSIAGRTKGIQYF.

The rearrangement links TRBV6-1 to TRBJ1-2, with D perhaps TRBD1 (5 bases). Germline-derived CDR1 and CDR2 are MNHNS and SASEGT. The CDR3 totals 14 residues. V was pared by 0 bases and J by 4 bases, with 9 bases between. In DNA form, the CDR3 reads TGTGCCAGCAGTGAAGCTCCAGGGTCCTATGGCTACACCTTC. This sequence encodes CASSEAPGSYGYTF.

This clone was seen a single time. The chain employs TRBV28 and TRBJ2-2, with D unresolved. CDR1 MDHEN and CDR2 SYDVKM come from the germline V gene. The V end lost 6 bases, the J end lost 2 bases, and 10 bases lay between the germline ends. This CDR3 spans 14 amino acids. DNA of the CDR3: TGTGCCAGCAGCCCACATGGAAACACCGGGGAGCTGTTTTTT. This codes for CASSPHGNTGELFF.

The table lists this clone with a few counts. The chain is built from TRBV7-9 and TRBJ2-3; D gene unclear. In germline, CDR1 is SEHNR, CDR2 FQNEAQ (reference sequence). V lost 6 bases and J lost 4, with 11 bases in between. The CDR3 is 13 residues long. This CDR3 reads CASRPVRADTQYF. The CDR3 bases are TGTGCCAGCAGACCAGTTCGGGCAGATACGCAGTATTTT. The whole variable domain, filled in from reference TRBV7-9 and TRBJ2-3, reads DTGVSQNPRHKITKRGQNVTFRCDPISEHNRLYWYRQTLGQGPEFLTYFQNEAQLEKSRLLSDRFSAERPKGSFSTLEIQRTEQGDSAMYLCASRPVRADTQYFGPGTRLTVL.